This is a list of T cell receptor beta chains from one sample in a study of human T cells and chemical hapten exposure. A single record per CDR3 protein comes from TCRdb applying MiXCR to the RACE reads. Of about 77,000 distinct CDR3 sequences in the sample, around 9.4% were seen once. The sequencing input was whole blood. The source is a female donor in good health. Some clones in this sample may be carry-over from other donors' samples. Each CDR3 is given with its conserved first and last residue. A D gene is named only where the DNA matches it firmly. Clone sizes are given selectively: once, few, many, or a class where the clone is expanded.

TRBJ2-7,many,TRBV7-2,TRBD2,TGTGCCAGCAGCTTAGCGTTGCGGGGGACCTACGAGCAGTACTTC,CASSLALRGTYEQYF
TRBJ2-7,few,TRBV28,.,TGTGCCAGCAGACCACCGGGGACCTACGAGCAGTACTTC,CASRPPGTYEQYF
TRBJ2-7,many,TRBV28,TRBD1,TGTGCCAGCCGCTCCTCGGACAGGACGGTTGCCTACGAGCAGTACTTC,CASRSSDRTVAYEQYF
TRBJ1-5,.,TRBV6-5,.,TGTGCCAGCTCTCGGGAGACCACACAGCCCCAGCATTTT,CASSRETTQPQHF
TRBJ1-6,many,TRBV6-5,.,TGTGCCAGCAGCCCTGCAAGTAGCTCCTATAATTCACCCCTCCACTTT,CASSPASSSYNSPLHF
TRBJ1-6,many,TRBV14,.,TGTGCCAGCAGCCAAGTTACGGGGACGGATTCACCCCTCCACTTT,CASSQVTGTDSPLHF
TRBJ2-7,many,TRBV7-9,.,TGTGCCAGCAGCTTATTTACCCGAGGGGTTACCTACGAGCAGTACTTC,CASSLFTRGVTYEQYF
TRBJ2-2,.,TRBV7-2,.,TGTGCCAGCAGCTGGGTAGGGGACACCGGGGAGCTGTTTTTT,CASSWVGDTGELFF
TRBJ1-4,few,TRBV18,.,TGTGCCAGCGCTGCCGGGAGGGACGAAAAACTGTTTTTT,CASAAGRDEKLFF
TRBJ2-7,few,TRBV10-3,.,TGTGCCATCAGTGAGTCGATCCAGTCTTACGAGCAGTACTTC,CAISESIQSYEQYF
TRBJ1-1,.,TRBV7-6,.,TGTGCCAGCAGCTTAGAGATTACGGCGTCGGGCACTGAAGCTTTCTTT,CASSLEITASGTEAFF
TRBJ2-6,few,TRBV6-5,TRBD1,TGTGCCAGCAGCAAATTGGGACAGGGAGGCTCTGGGGCCAACGTCCTGACTTTC,CASSKLGQGGSGANVLTF
TRBJ2-1,.,TRBV12-5,.,TGTGCTAGTGGCACTCCGTACAATGAGCAGTTCTTC,CASGTPYNEQFF
TRBJ1-1,.,TRBV6-5,.,TGTGCCAGCAGTTACGGCGAGGGGGGAACTGAAGCTTTCTTT,CASSYGEGGTEAFF
TRBJ2-7,.,TRBV25-1,.,TGTGCCAGCAGTGATAGCCCGCCTGGAGGGGCGGAGCAGTACTTC,CASSDSPPGGAEQYF
TRBJ2-3,many,TRBV29-1,.,TGCAGCGTGCACACAGATACGCAGTATTTT,CSVHTDTQYF
TRBJ1-2,once,TRBV12-3/TRBV12-4,TRBD1,TGTGCCAGCAGTCCAGGACAGGGGGCGCGGTATGGCTACACCTTC,CASSPGQGARYGYTF
TRBJ2-7,many,TRBV7-9,.,TGTGCCAGCAGCCAGGAGGGGGTCGTGCAGTACTTC,CASSQEGVVQYF
TRBJ1-5,few,TRBV2,.,TGTGCCAGCAGTGAAGACCCTTATCAGCCCCAGCATTTT,CASSEDPYQPQHF
TRBJ2-7,few,TRBV7-9,TRBD1,TGTGCCAGCAGCTTCGACAGGGATGAAGGGAAGGACGAGCAGTACTTC,CASSFDRDEGKDEQYF
TRBJ2-5,.,TRBV29-1,TRBD1,TGCAGCGTAATTGGGACAGGGGCAGAGGAGACCCAGTACTTC,CSVIGTGAEETQYF
TRBJ2-3,few,TRBV5-6,.,TGTGCCAGCAGCTTGGTGGTCAGGGGTGGCACAGATACGCAGTATTTT,CASSLVVRGGTDTQYF
TRBJ2-5,many,TRBV14,.,TGTGCCAGCAGCCCCACACGGGTTGAAGAGACCCAGTACTTC,CASSPTRVEETQYF
TRBJ1-4,many,TRBV7-8,.,TGTGCCAGCAGCTTAGCGGGGTTTAATGAAAAACTGTTTTTT,CASSLAGFNEKLFF
TRBJ1-4,.,TRBV5-1,.,TGCGCCAGCAGCTTGGAGGGTTTGGGGTCAGGAGAAAAACTGTTTTTT,CASSLEGLGSGEKLFF
TRBJ1-6,.,TRBV12-3/TRBV12-4,.,TGTGCCAGCAGTATACGAAACGGAGGGCTCGGCTCACCCCTCCACTTT,CASSIRNGGLGSPLHF
TRBJ2-3,.,TRBV30,TRBD2,TGTGCCTGGAGTGATGGACTAGCGGGGGGCCAATTCAGCACAGATACGCAGTATTTT,CAWSDGLAGGQFSTDTQYF
TRBJ1-5,many,TRBV5-6,.,TGTGCCAGCAGCTGGAGGGGCTTCAATCAGCCCCAGCATTTT,CASSWRGFNQPQHF
TRBJ1-1,few,TRBV7-9,.,TGTGCCAGCAGCTTAGGCAGGGTTGACGTGGGGACTGAAGCTTTCTTT,CASSLGRVDVGTEAFF
TRBJ1-3,.,TRBV7-8,TRBD1,TGTGCCAGCAGCTTAGGCGTCCAGGGGGCAAACACCATATATTTT,CASSLGVQGANTIYF
TRBJ2-7,many,TRBV7-9,.,TGTGCCAGCACCCGATTCCACGAGCAGTACTTC,CASTRFHEQYF
TRBJ2-5,.,TRBV7-2,.,TGTGCCAGCAGCTTTTGGGAAGCATCCAGTACCCAGTACTTC,CASSFWEASSTQYF
TRBJ2-7,many,TRBV5-1,TRBD1,TGCGCCAGCAGCCAGGGACAGTCCCCTTACTCCTACGAGCAGTACTTC,CASSQGQSPYSYEQYF
TRBJ1-4,few,TRBV27,.,TGTGCCAGCAGTTCCTACCCCTTCGGGGGGGCCAGGGAAAAACTGTTTTTT,CASSSYPFGGAREKLFF
TRBJ1-1,many,TRBV27,TRBD1,TGTGCCAGCAGTTTAAGGGCGACAGGGATTGAAGCTTTCTTT,CASSLRATGIEAFF